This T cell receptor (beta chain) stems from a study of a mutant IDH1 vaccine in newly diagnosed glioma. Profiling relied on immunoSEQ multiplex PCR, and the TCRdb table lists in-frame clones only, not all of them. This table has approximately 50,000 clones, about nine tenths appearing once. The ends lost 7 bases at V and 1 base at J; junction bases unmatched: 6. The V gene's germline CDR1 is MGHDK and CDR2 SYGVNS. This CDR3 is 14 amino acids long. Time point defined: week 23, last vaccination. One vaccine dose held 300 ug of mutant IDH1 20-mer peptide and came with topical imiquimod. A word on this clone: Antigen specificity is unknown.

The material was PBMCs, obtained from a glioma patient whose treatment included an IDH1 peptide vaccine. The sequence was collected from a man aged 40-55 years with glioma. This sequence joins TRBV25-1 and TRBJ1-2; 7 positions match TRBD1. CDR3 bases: TGTGCCAGCACTCAGACAGGGCTTAACTATGGCTACACCTTC. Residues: CASTQTGLNYGYTF.